These 31 T cell receptor beta chains were sequenced from one sample in a study of blood T cells in healthy people across ages. With a J-beta primer mix and a sample-barcoded 5' primer, a second PCR ran roughly 6 to 12 cycles. Via MiXCR, TCRdb re-called the 5' RACE reads, giving one row per CDR3 protein. The repertoire consists of 550,000 to 750,000 distinct CDR3 sequences, with around 21% occurring once and the leading ten covering roughly 3.4%. The specimen sequenced was blood. These receptors originate from a man between 65 and 79 years old in good health.

The gene calls are TRBV6-5 and TRBJ2-1; D call uncertain. V gave up 6 bases and J gave up 2 bases, with 11 bases separating them. CDR3 length equals 14 residues. The germline gives CDR1 MNHEY, CDR2 SVGAGI. CDR3 in amino acids: CASRATGAYNEQFF. DNA of the CDR3: TGTGCCAGCAGGGCAACGGGCGCCTACAATGAGCAGTTCTTC.

The chain recombines TRBV28 with TRBJ2-3; 8 nucleotides align to TRBD1. The ends lost 6 bases at V and 5 bases at J; junction bases unmatched: 4. Germline loops: CDR1 MDHEN, CDR2 SYDVKM. This CDR3 has 13 amino acids. CDR3 nucleotides: TGTGCCAGCAGGCCAACAGGGGGAGATACGCAGTATTTT. It specifies CASRPTGGDTQYF. The full variable domain, completed using reference TRBV28 and TRBJ2-3, is DVKVTQSSRYLVKRTGEKVFLECVQDMDHENMFWYRQDPGLGLRLIYFSYDVKMKEKGDIPEGYSVSREKKERFSLILESASTNQTSMYLCASRPTGGDTQYFGPGTRLTVL.

This clonotype was observed a few times. The rearrangement joins TRBV10-3 to TRBJ2-2; 7 nucleotides line up with TRBD2. The trim removed 7 bases at V and 5 bases at J, leaving 4 bases unmatched. Germline V gives CDR1 ENHRY, CDR2 SYGVKD. CDR3 length equals 13 residues. The CDR3 DNA reads as TGTGCCATCACCGGACTAGAAACCGGGGAGCTGTTTTTT. Translating it yields CAITGLETGELFF.

This clonotype was counted a few times. The chain links TRBV7-8 to TRBJ2-3, with 11 bases lining up with TRBD2. J gave up 0 bases and V 4 bases, and 3 bases lay outside the gene matches. CDR1 is SGHVS, CDR2 FQNEAQ, per germline. The CDR3 spans 16 residues. CDR3 nucleotides: TGTGCCAGCAGCTCGGGACTAGCGGCCAGCACAGATACGCAGTATTTT. It codes for CASSSGLAASTDTQYF. The full variable domain, its missing parts supplied by reference TRBV7-8 and TRBJ2-3, is GAGVSQSPRYKVAKRGQDVALRCDPISGHVSLFWYQQALGQGPEFLTYFQNEAQLDKSGLPSDRFFAERPEGSVSTLKIQRTQQEDSAVYLCASSSGLAASTDTQYFGPGTRLTVL.

As to this clonotype: One end of the junction does not line up with germline, which may come from a read error. CDR3 residues: CARSFSGNEQFF. In DNA form, the CDR3 reads TGCGCCCGCAGCTTTAGCGGTAATGAGCAGTTCTTC. The chain couples TRBV5-1 to TRBJ2-1, with D maybe TRBD2 (6 bases). Germline V gene lookup returns CDR1 SGHRS and CDR2 YFSETQ. The CDR3 sequence is 12 residues long.

The chain has TRBV18 and TRBJ2-7; 8 bases agree with TRBD2. J lost 3 bases, V lost 4 bases, and 2 bases had no gene match. This CDR3 contains 13 residues. Germline-derived CDR1 and CDR2 are KGHSH and LQKENI. Written as DNA, the CDR3 is TGTGCCAGCTCACAAACTAGCGGCTACGAGCAGTACTTC. This gives the protein CASSQTSGYEQYF.

This clonotype was found a few times. The chain links TRBV27 to TRBJ1-6; TRBD1 agrees at 7 bases. Germline V lookup: CDR1 MNHEY, CDR2 SMNVEV (reference sequence). Trimming took 6 bases from V and 8 from J; bases not matched to a gene: 10. CDR3 size: 15 residues. CDR3 coding DNA: TGTGCCAGCAGCCCCCTTCAGGGGGATCATTCACCCCTCCACTTT. Amino acids: CASSPLQGDHSPLHF.

The chain has TRBV24-1 and TRBJ2-5, with 8 bases that match TRBD2. CDR3 length equals 17 residues. The J segment lost 1 base and the V segment lost 4 bases, leaving 10 bases of the junction unmatched. The germline V gene has CDR1 KGHDR and CDR2 SFDVKD. This CDR3 reads CATSDRRVAGLQETQYF. The CDR3, as DNA: TGTGCCACCAGTGACCGGAGGGTAGCGGGACTCCAAGAGACCCAGTACTTC.

V and J are TRBV24-1 and TRBJ2-5; D is perhaps TRBD1 (6 bases). V was pared by 3 bases and J by 1 base, with 11 bases between. CDR3 size: 15 residues. Germline CDR1 and CDR2: KGHDR and SFDVKD. Here the CDR3 reads CATSDPRDTQETQYF. The DNA of the CDR3 is TGTGCCACCAGTGATCCCCGGGACACCCAAGAGACCCAGTACTTC.

The V and J genes are TRBV29-1 and TRBJ2-2; D remains unclear. Trimming stripped 4 bases from V and 0 bases from J, with 9 bases between. This CDR3 has 14 amino acids. Per the germline V gene, CDR1 is SQVTM and CDR2 is ANQGSEA. CDR3 protein: CSVGSGPNTGELFF. The CDR3 DNA sequence: TGCAGCGTTGGCTCCGGTCCGAACACCGGGGAGCTGTTTTTT.

This clonotype was seen repeatedly, ten times or more. V usage is TRBV7-2 and J usage is TRBJ2-3; the D is unclear. The CDR3 covers 12 residues. V was cut by 2 bases and J by 7 bases, with 7 bases left in between. Per germline, CDR1 SGHTA and CDR2 FQGNSA. The DNA of the CDR3 is TGTGCCAGCAGCTTAATGATAAATACGCAGTATTTT. It codes for CASSLMINTQYF.

This clonotype was recorded many times. The genes are TRBV12-3 or TRBV12-4 and TRBJ1-2; D is undetermined. V was trimmed by 4 bases and J by 6 bases, leaving 12 bases between them. The length of the CDR3 is 13 residues. CDR3 amino acids: CASSSGLANGYTF. Written as DNA, the CDR3 is TGTGCCAGCAGTTCGGGTTTGGCCAATGGCTACACCTTC.

This sequence joins TRBV20-1 and TRBJ1-3, with D unresolved. Germline V lookup: CDR1 DFQATT, CDR2 SNEGSKA (reference sequence). This CDR3 spans 15 amino acids. V shed 0 bases and J shed 2 bases, with 11 bases lying between them. The CDR3 here is CSARDGSPAGNTIYF. CDR3 DNA sequence: TGCAGTGCTAGAGATGGGTCGCCAGCTGGAAACACCATATATTTT.

This clonotype was counted a few times. This chain links TRBV10-2 with TRBJ2-3; TRBD2 matches at 9 bases. Germline trimming cut 4 bases from V and 1 base from J; bases unmatched to any gene: 3. CDR3 length: 15 residues. Germline values: CDR1 WSHSY, CDR2 SAAADI. In nucleotides, the CDR3 is TGCGCCAGCAGTGGTAGCGGGAGTGGCACAGATACGCAGTATTTT. Amino acid sequence: CASSGSGSGTDTQYF.

This clonotype appeared many times. This chain joins TRBV20-1 and TRBJ1-5; tentatively, D is TRBD1 (6 bases). The germline CDR1 and CDR2 sequences are DFQATT and SNEGSKA (reference sequence). V was pared by 3 bases and J by 0 bases, with 21 bases between. There are 18 residues in the CDR3. The CDR3 spells CSARARSGGPFSNQPQHF. As DNA, the CDR3 is TGCAGTGCTAGGGCACGGTCCGGGGGCCCCTTTAGCAATCAGCCCCAGCATTTT.

This clonotype was found a few times. In nucleotides, the CDR3 is TGCGCCAGCAGCTTGTCCGCGAGAACCTACAATGAGCAGTTCTTC. Protein product: CASSLSARTYNEQFF. The V and J genes are TRBV5-1 and TRBJ2-1; D gene ambiguous. The V end was cut by 1 base, the J end by 2 bases, with 10 bases between. This CDR3 region has 15 residues. Germline CDR1 is SGHRS and CDR2 is YFSETQ.

V usage is TRBV7-2 and J usage is TRBJ1-1; 8 nucleotides match TRBD1. The germline CDR1 and CDR2 sequences are SGHTA and FQGNSA. The length of the CDR3 is 14 residues. Losses at the gene ends were 2 bases for V and 9 bases for J; bases not matched to a gene: 8. This CDR3 is CASSLPDRVSQAFF. CDR3 DNA: TGTGCCAGCAGCTTACCGGACAGGGTTTCTCAAGCTTTCTTT.

The chain joins TRBV5-1 to TRBJ2-7; D is possibly TRBD1 (5 bases). Trimming stripped 5 bases from V and 0 bases from J, with 12 bases between. Germline V gene data show CDR1 as SGHRS and CDR2 as YFSETQ. The CDR3 is 14 residues long. As DNA, the CDR3 is TGCGCCAGCAGAAGGGGCGACCCCTCCTACGAGCAGTACTTC. Translating it yields CASRRGDPSYEQYF.

The chain links TRBV10-3 to TRBJ2-1; the D gene is possibly TRBD2 (6 bases). The V end lost 2 bases, the J end lost 4 bases, and 9 bases lay between the germline ends. Germline lookup yields CDR1 ENHRY and CDR2 SYGVKD. This CDR3 is 14 amino acids long. The CDR3 nucleotides are TGTGCCATCAGTGAGGTGGGGGGATACAATGAGCAGTTCTTC. Its protein product is CAISEVGGYNEQFF.

Only a few counts were recorded for this clonotype. The chain combines TRBV27 with TRBJ2-5; tentatively, D is TRBD1 (6 bases). The ends were cut back, 3 bases at V and 9 bases at J, with 17 bases in the middle. CDR3 length: 14 residues. From germline, CDR1 is MNHEY and CDR2 SMNVEV (reference sequence). CDR3 in DNA: TGTGCCAGCAGTTTTGTTGCAGGGGCCGAGGCCCAGTACTTC. It translates to CASSFVAGAEAQYF.

This sequence joins TRBV4-2 and TRBJ2-7; 8 bases align to TRBD2. The germline V gene encodes CDR1 LGHNA and CDR2 YNFKEQ. This CDR3 comprises 16 residues. V was pared by 5 bases and J by 1 base, with 10 bases of the junction left unmatched. CDR3 nucleotides: TGTGCCAGCAGCGTACGGACTAGCAGAATTTCCTACGAGCAGTACTTC. It encodes CASSVRTSRISYEQYF.

This clonotype was counted between two and nine times. The V and J genes are TRBV5-1 and TRBJ1-1, with a tentative D call TRBD1 (5 bases). Germline-derived CDR1 and CDR2 are SGHRS and YFSETQ. Trimming removed 2 bases at V and 11 bases at J, with 13 bases between. The CDR3 loop spans 12 amino acids. CDR3 in amino acids: CASSLIGTWAFF. The CDR3 DNA reads as TGCGCCAGCAGCTTAATCGGGACTTGGGCTTTCTTT.

Comment on this clonotype: The CDR3 ends on some other residue instead of the conserved phenylalanine or tryptophan, so this is likely a read error. V is TRBV28 and J is TRBJ2-1; weak D call: TRBD2 (5 bases). This CDR3 comprises 14 residues. Trimming removed 5 bases from V and 0 bases from J, with 8 bases in between. Per germline, CDR1 MDHEN and CDR2 SYDVKM. Here the CDR3 reads CASSGLLSYNEQFL. As DNA, the CDR3 is TGTGCCAGCAGTGGACTCCTCTCCTACAATGAGCAGTTCCTC.

The chain links TRBV7-9 to TRBJ2-4, with 7 bases identical to TRBD1. Germline V CDR1 and CDR2: SEHNR, FQNEAQ (reference sequence). V was pared by 4 bases and J by 3 bases, with 3 bases of the junction left unmatched. The CDR3 length is 14 residues. The CDR3 region is CASSSTGVKNIQYF. For the CDR3, the DNA is TGTGCCAGCAGCTCTACAGGGGTCAAAAACATTCAGTACTTC. The full variable domain, its missing parts supplied by reference TRBV7-9 and TRBJ2-4, is DTGVSQNPRHKITKRGQNVTFRCDPISEHNRLYWYRQTLGQGPEFLTYFQNEAQLEKSRLLSDRFSAERPKGSFSTLEIQRTEQGDSAMYLCASSSTGVKNIQYFGAGTRLSVL.

Many counts were recorded for this clonotype. The chain uses TRBV3-1 and TRBJ2-7; TRBD1 or TRBD2 may be the D gene (5 bases each). Germline CDR1 LGHDT, CDR2 YNNKEL (reference sequence). The CDR3 covers 15 residues. The V gene lost 1 base and the J gene lost 0 bases, with 10 bases spanning the gap. CDR3 sequence: CASSQGGVSSYEQYF. CDR3 in DNA: TGTGCCAGCAGCCAAGGAGGGGTCAGCTCCTACGAGCAGTACTTC.

About this clonotype itself: This clone may be a read error of a much larger clone one base away. The J gene is TRBJ2-2, the V gene TRBV10-3; a weak D match, TRBD2 (5 bases). The CDR3 extends over 14 amino acids. V was shortened by 11 bases and J by 7 bases, with 20 bases between the two germline ends. Germline CDR1 is ENHRY and CDR2 is SYGVKD. The chain's CDR3 is CAAGETGDSGELFF. CDR3 nucleotides: TGTGCCGCCGGGGAAACCGGCGATAGCGGGGAGCTGTTTTTT.

This chain links TRBV27 with TRBJ2-5; D unresolved. The last part of the DNA fits TRBJ2-1 better; the J call may be wrong. The CDR3 totals 13 residues. Looked up from germline, CDR1 is MNHEY and CDR2 is SMNVEV (reference sequence). The CDR3 reads CASSSRLINEQFF. CDR3 DNA: TGTGCCAGCAGCTCCCGACTTATCAATGAGCAGTTCTTC.

This clonotype was counted only a few times. V usage is TRBV7-9 and J usage is TRBJ2-7, with TRBD2 matching over 14 bases. V shed 3 bases, J shed 9 bases, and the junction held 7 bases outside the gene matches. This CDR3 has 15 amino acids. Per germline, CDR1 SEHNR and CDR2 FQNEAQ (reference sequence). The CDR3 region is CASSLGTSGGVAQYF. The DNA of the CDR3 is TGTGCCAGCAGCTTGGGGACTAGCGGGGGAGTTGCGCAGTACTTC.

This clonotype was counted between two and nine times. The chain joins TRBV5-1 to TRBJ1-4; tentative D call: TRBD1 (5 bases). V lost 2 bases and J 7 bases, leaving 27 bases between the germline ends. Germline loops: CDR1 SGHRS, CDR2 YFSETQ. The CDR3 totals 19 residues. The CDR3 is CASSLSLGQPFGDGEKLFF. The CDR3 region has the DNA TGCGCCAGCAGCTTAAGTTTAGGACAACCTTTCGGGGATGGTGAAAAACTGTTTTTT. The full variable domain, with the rest looked up from reference TRBV5-1 and TRBJ1-4, is KAGVTQTPRYLIKTRGQQVTLSCSPISGHRSVSWYQQTPGQGLQFLFEYFSETQRNKGNFPGRFSGRQFSNSRSEMNVSTLELGDSALYLCASSLSLGQPFGDGEKLFFGSGTQLSVL.

This clonotype was observed a handful of times. The rearrangement links TRBV24-1 to TRBJ2-5, with no clear D. The last part of the DNA fits TRBJ2-7 better; the J call may be wrong. Germline lookup yields CDR1 KGHDR and CDR2 SFDVKD. The CDR3 is 14 amino acids. CDR3 sequence reads: CATNRVVPFYEQYF. CDR3 in DNA: TGTGCCACCAACCGGGTCGTTCCATTCTACGAGCAGTACTTC.

This clonotype has just a few counts. The chain carries TRBV24-1 and TRBJ1-5; tentative D call: TRBD1 (6 bases). V shed 7 bases and J shed 1 base, with 10 bases lying between them. Germline V CDR1 and CDR2: KGHDR, SFDVKD. This CDR3 is built from 14 residues. This CDR3 reads CATSPGVSNQPQHF. CDR3 coding DNA: TGTGCCACCAGCCCAGGGGTAAGCAATCAGCCCCAGCATTTT.